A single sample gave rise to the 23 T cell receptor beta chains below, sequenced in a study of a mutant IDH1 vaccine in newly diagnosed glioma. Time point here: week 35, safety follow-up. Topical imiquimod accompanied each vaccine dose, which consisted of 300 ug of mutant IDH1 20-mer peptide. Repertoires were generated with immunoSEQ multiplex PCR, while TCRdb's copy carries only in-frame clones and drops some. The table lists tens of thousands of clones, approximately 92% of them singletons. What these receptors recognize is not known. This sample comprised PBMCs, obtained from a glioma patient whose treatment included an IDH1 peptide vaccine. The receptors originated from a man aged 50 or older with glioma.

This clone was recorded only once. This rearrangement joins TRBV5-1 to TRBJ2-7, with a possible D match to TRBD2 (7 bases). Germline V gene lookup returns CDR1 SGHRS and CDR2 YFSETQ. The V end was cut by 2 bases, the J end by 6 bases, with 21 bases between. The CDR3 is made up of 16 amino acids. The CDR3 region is CASSFSVVGGPIEQYF. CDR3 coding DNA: TGCGCCAGCAGCTTCTCGGTGGTGGGGGGGCCAATCGAGCAGTACTTC.

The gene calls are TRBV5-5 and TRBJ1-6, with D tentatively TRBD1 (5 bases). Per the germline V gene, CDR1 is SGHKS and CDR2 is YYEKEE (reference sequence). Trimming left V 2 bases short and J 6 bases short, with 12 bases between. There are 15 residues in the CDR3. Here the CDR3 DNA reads TGTGCCAGCAGCTTAAGGGCCCAGGGTAATTCACCCCTCCACTTT. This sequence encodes CASSLRAQGNSPLHF. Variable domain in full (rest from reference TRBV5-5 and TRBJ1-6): DAGVTQSPTHLIKTRGQQVTLRCSPISGHKSVSWYQQVLGQGPQFIFQYYEKEERGRGNFPDRFSARQFPNYSSELNVNALLLGDSALYLCASSLRAQGNSPLHFGNGTRLTVT.

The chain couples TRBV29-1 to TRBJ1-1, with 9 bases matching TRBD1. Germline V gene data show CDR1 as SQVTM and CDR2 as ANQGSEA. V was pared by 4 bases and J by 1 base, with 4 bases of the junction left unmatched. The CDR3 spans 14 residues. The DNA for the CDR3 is TGCAGCGTTGTACGGACAGGGGCGAACACTGAAGCTTTCTTT. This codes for CSVVRTGANTEAFF.

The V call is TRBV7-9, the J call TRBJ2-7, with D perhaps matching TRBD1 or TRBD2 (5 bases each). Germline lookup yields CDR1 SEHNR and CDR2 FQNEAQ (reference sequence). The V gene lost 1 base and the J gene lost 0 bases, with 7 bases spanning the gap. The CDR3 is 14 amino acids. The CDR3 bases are TGTGCCAGCAGCTTAGACGGGGCCTCCTACGAGCAGTACTTC. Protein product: CASSLDGASYEQYF. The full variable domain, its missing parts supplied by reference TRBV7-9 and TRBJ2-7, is DTGVSQNPRHKITKRGQNVTFRCDPISEHNRLYWYRQTLGQGPEFLTYFQNEAQLEKSRLLSDRFSAERPKGSFSTLEIQRTEQGDSAMYLCASSLDGASYEQYFGPGTRLTVT.

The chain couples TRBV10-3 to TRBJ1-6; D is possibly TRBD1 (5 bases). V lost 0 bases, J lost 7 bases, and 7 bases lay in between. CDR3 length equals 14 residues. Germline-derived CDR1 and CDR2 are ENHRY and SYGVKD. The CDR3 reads CAISESTVNSPLHF. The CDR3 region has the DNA TGTGCCATCAGTGAGTCGACAGTAAATTCACCCCTCCACTTT.

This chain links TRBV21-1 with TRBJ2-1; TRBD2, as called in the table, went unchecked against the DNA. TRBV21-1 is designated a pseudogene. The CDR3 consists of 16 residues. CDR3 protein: CASSKEGTSGKNEQFF. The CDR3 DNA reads TGTGCCAGCAGCAAAGAGGGGACTAGCGGGAAGAATGAGCAGTTCTTC.

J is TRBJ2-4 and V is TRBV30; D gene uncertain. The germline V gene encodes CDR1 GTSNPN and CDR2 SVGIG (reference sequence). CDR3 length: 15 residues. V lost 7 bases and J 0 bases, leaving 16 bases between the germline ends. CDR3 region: CAFSTELLAKNIQYF. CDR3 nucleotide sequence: TGTGCCTTCTCGACGGAACTCCTAGCCAAAAACATTCAGTACTTC.

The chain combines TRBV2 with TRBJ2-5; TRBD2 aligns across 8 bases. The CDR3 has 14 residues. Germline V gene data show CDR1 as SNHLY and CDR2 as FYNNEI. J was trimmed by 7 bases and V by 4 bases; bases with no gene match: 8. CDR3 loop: CASSGRGAGGTQYF. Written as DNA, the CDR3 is TGTGCCAGCAGTGGGCGGGGGGCCGGGGGGACCCAGTACTTC.

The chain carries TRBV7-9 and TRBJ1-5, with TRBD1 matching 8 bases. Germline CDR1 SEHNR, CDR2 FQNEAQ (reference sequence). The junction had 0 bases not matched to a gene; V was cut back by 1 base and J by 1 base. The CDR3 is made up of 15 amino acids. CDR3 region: CASSLGTGSNQPQHF. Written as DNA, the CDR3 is TGTGCCAGCAGCTTAGGGACAGGGAGCAATCAGCCCCAGCATTTT.

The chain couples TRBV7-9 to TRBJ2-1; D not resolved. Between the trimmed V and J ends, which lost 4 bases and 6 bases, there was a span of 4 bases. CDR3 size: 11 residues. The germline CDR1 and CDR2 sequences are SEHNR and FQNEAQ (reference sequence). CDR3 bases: TGTGCCAGCAGCTACCCCAATGAGCAGTTCTTC. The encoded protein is CASSYPNEQFF.

The CDR3 region is CATSRGTGRSSNQPQHF. The CDR3 DNA reads as TGTGCCACCAGCAGAGGGACAGGGAGGTCTAGTAATCAGCCCCAGCATTTT. J is TRBJ1-5 and V is TRBV15; 8 bases fit TRBD1. In germline, CDR1 is LNHNV, CDR2 YYDKDF (reference sequence). The CDR3 is made up of 17 amino acids. V gave up 1 base and J gave up 4 bases; unmatched junction bases: 9.

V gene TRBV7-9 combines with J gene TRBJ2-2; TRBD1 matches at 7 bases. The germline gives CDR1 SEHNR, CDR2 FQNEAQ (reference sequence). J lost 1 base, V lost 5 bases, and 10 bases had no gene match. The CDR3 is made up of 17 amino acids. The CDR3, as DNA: TGTGCCAGCAGCGCGTCGACAGGGTCCGAGAACACCGGGGAGCTGTTTTTT. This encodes CASSASTGSENTGELFF.

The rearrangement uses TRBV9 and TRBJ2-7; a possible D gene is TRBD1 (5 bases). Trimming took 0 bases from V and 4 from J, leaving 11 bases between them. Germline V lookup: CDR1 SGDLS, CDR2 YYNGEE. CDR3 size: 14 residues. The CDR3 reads CASSVGLREYEQYF. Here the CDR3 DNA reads TGTGCCAGCAGCGTAGGTCTCAGGGAATACGAGCAGTACTTC.

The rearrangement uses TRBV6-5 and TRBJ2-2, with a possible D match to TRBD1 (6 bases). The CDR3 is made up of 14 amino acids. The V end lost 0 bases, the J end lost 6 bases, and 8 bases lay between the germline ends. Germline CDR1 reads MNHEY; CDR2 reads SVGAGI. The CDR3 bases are TGTGCCAGCAGTTACTCGTCAGGGGCCGGGGAGCTGTTTTTT. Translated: CASSYSSGAGELFF.

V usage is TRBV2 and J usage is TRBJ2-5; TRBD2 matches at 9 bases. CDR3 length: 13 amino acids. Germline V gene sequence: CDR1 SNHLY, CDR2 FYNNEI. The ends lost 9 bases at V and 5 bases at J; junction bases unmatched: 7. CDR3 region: CARTGTSQETQYF. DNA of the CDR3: TGTGCCAGGACCGGGACTAGCCAGGAGACCCAGTACTTC.

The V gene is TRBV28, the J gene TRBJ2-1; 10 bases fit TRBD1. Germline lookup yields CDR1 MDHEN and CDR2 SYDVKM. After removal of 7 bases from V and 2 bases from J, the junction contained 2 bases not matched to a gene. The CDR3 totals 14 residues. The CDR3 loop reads CASNGQGAYNEQFF. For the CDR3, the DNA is TGTGCCAGCAATGGACAGGGGGCCTACAATGAGCAGTTCTTC.

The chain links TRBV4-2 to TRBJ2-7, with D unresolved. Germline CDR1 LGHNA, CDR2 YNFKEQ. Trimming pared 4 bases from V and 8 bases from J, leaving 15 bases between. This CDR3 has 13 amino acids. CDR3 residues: CASSRLDTPQQYF. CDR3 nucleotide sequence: TGTGCCAGCAGCCGATTAGACACCCCCCAGCAGTACTTC.

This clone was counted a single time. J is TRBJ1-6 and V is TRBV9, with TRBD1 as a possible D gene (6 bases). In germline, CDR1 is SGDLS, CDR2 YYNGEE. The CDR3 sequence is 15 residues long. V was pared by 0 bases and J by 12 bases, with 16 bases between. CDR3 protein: CASSVGGTSDRPLHF. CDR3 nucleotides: TGTGCCAGCAGCGTAGGAGGGACATCCGACAGACCCCTCCACTTT.

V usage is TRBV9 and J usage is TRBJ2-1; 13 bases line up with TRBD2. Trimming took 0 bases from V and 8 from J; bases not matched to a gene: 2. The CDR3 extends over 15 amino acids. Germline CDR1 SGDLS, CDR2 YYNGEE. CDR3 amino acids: CASSVGTSGSDEQFF. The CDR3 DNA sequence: TGTGCCAGCAGCGTAGGGACTAGCGGGAGCGATGAGCAGTTCTTC.

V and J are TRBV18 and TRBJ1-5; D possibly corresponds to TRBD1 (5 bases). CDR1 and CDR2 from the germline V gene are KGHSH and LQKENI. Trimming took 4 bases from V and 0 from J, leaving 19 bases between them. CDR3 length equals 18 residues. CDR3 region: CASSLRWGDEYSNQPQHF. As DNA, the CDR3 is TGTGCCAGCTCACTACGATGGGGCGATGAGTATAGCAATCAGCCCCAGCATTTT.

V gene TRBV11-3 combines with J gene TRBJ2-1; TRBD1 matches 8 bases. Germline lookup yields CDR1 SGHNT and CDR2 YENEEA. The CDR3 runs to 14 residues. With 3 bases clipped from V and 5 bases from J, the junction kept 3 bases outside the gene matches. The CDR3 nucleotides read TGTGCCAGCAGCTTTGGACAGGGAAACAATGAGCAGTTCTTC. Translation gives CASSFGQGNNEQFF.

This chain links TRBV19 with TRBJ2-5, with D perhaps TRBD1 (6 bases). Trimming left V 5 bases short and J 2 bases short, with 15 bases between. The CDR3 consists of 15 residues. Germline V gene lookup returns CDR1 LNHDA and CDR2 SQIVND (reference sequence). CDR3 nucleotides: TGTGCCAGTAGTGCCCGGACAGTAACTCAAGAGACCCAGTACTTC. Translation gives CASSARTVTQETQYF.

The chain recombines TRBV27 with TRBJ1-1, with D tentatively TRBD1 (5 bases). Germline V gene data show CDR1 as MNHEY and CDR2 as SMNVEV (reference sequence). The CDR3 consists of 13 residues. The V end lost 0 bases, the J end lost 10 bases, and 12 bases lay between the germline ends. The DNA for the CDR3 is TGTGCCAGCAGTTTATCCCCCCTCACAGGAGCTTTCTTT. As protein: CASSLSPLTGAFF.